This T cell receptor (beta chain) was profiled in a study of T-cell reconstitution after alpha-beta-depleted transplantation in children. This CDR3 region has 15 residues. With 6 bases clipped from V and 3 bases from J, the junction kept 11 bases outside the gene matches. Per germline, CDR1 MDHEN and CDR2 SYDVKM. Notes on the study in general: Recipient T cells and thymic progenitors that survived were the source of the high TCRbeta diversity seen at day 60 in some patients. Once a year had passed after transplant, T-cell counts and diversity came mostly from newly produced T cells. Reportedly, only several hundred clones from non-depleted graft cells drove alpha-beta T-cell counts at about two months.

Unique molecular identifiers were incorporated when the TCRbeta library was constructed. TCRdb used MiXCR to reprocess the PCR reads, holding one entry per CDR3 protein. The sample consists of almost 250,000 distinct CDR3 sequences, more than 20% of them appearing once. As concerns this clonotype: The antigen is not known.

The chain is built from TRBV28 and TRBJ2-7, with 7 bases aligning to TRBD2. This sample comprised PBMCs, obtained before TCRalphabeta/CD19-depleted stem cell transplant. This clonotype originated in a girl aged 2 to 9 with Fanconi anemia, due to receive a stem cell transplant. The CDR3 DNA reads as TGTGCCAGCAGCCCCCAGTGGACTAGGGGCTACGAGCAGTACTTC. Translation: CASSPQWTRGYEQYF.